This TCR beta chain emerged from a study of neurological immune-mediated disorders. Broader study findings: None of the CDR3 amino acid sequences found in expanded clones was shared across subjects. This suggests that the TCR-beta repertoires were private in all groups. Patients with HTLV-1-associated myelopathy showed the most TCR clonal expansion. Those with multiple sclerosis showed the least, falling below healthy controls.

The table lists this clonotype with many counts. Its antigen is as yet unknown. CDR3 length: 15 amino acids. V trimming: 4 bases; J trimming: 8 bases; junction bases outside the gene matches: 8. Germline V CDR1 and CDR2: SGHTA, FQGNSA. The cDNA was generated by 5'RACE with 10-nucleotide random UMIs. TCRdb processed the 5' RACE reads anew with MiXCR; each CDR3 protein has one entry. This sample has 28,000 or so distinct CDR3 sequences; roughly an eighth occur once, and the top ten carry less than 9%. The study used blood bank volunteers in Maryland, USA, as healthy controls. This rearrangement joins TRBV7-2 to TRBJ2-1, with 10 nucleotides matching TRBD2. Sequencing was done on a sample of PBMCs. The TCR was taken from a man in his 60s in good health. In nucleotides, the CDR3 is TGTGCCAGCAGCTCCTCTAGCGGGAGTTTCCATGAGCAGTTCTTC. Translating gives CASSSSSGSFHEQFF.